This TCR beta chain was documented in a study of CD8 T cells in Susac syndrome. Germline values: CDR1 SEHNR, CDR2 FQNEAQ (reference sequence). The CDR3 has 13 residues. V lost 3 bases and J 3 bases, leaving 9 bases between the germline ends. TEMRA cells underwent FACS enrichment and CD8+ and CD4+ T cells underwent negative isolation. cDNA came from approximately 0.5 to 1 ug RNA primed by random hexamers. Across 54 Vbeta and 13 Jbeta, immunoSEQ multiplex PCR amplified TCR beta CDR3. One entry per CDR3 protein, called by TCRdb with MiXCR from the immunoSEQ multiplex PCR reads. The table includes 120,000 or so distinct CDR3 sequences, about 96% detected once.

The TCR was taken from a human donor in good health. V usage is TRBV7-9 and J usage is TRBJ2-7; D possibly corresponds to TRBD2 (6 bases). The sequenced sample was CD4+ T cells from PBMCs. The CDR3 loop is CASSFRLDYEQYF. DNA for the CDR3: TGTGCCAGCAGCTTCCGACTAGACTACGAGCAGTACTTC.